These 14 T cell receptor beta chains came from one sample sequenced in a study of Ad26.COV2.S vaccination and SARS-CoV-2 variants. Generated by immunoSEQ multiplex PCR, the TCRdb table keeps only in-frame clones and is missing some. This sample has around 450,000 clones; more than 80% occur once, and the top ten carry less than 15%. Treatment noted: roughly 20 received Ad26.COV2.S at low or high dose, single or two shots; several received placebo; per-sample allocation not given. On day 63 after the first injection, vaccine and placebo recipients gave samples. This material consisted of peripheral blood, taken in a trial of Ad26.COV2.S vaccine versus placebo. The receptors come from a person aged 18-65 years who received the Ad26.COV2.S COVID-19 vaccine or a placebo.

The gene calls are TRBV5-6 and TRBJ1-4; unclear D gene. The CDR3 length is 17 residues. Germline-derived CDR1 and CDR2 are SGHDT and YYEEEE. Trimming cost V 0 bases and J 0 bases, with 12 bases left between them. The CDR3 loop reads CASSLVGDTATNEKLFF. Here the CDR3 DNA reads TGTGCCAGCAGCTTGGTTGGTGACACGGCAACTAATGAAAAACTGTTTTTT.

Concerning this clone: This same CDR3 is encoded by further DNA sequences in the sample. V usage is TRBV6-2 or TRBV6-3 and J usage is TRBJ1-1, with TRBD1 identical over 8 bases. After removal of 2 bases from V and 0 bases from J, the junction contained 2 bases not matched to a gene. CDR1 is MNHEY and CDR2 is SVGEGT in the germline V gene. This CDR3 contains 15 residues. The CDR3, as DNA: TGTGCCAGCAGTTACAGCAGGGGGCTGAACACTGAAGCTTTCTTT. Its protein is CASSYSRGLNTEAFF.

This rearrangement joins TRBV4-1 to TRBJ2-2; TRBD2 aligns across 13 bases. The CDR3 extends over 15 amino acids. In germline, CDR1 is MGHRA, CDR2 YSYEKL. The V and J ends lost 6 bases and 5 bases, in that order; junction bases with no gene match: 3. The CDR3 protein is CASSGLAGVTGELFF. CDR3 nucleotides: TGCGCCAGCAGTGGACTAGCGGGAGTTACCGGGGAGCTGTTTTTT.

The CDR3 is CASSAAGQYNEQFF. In nucleotides, the CDR3 is TGTGCCAGCAGCGCGGCAGGGCAATACAATGAGCAGTTCTTC. The chain is built from TRBV9 and TRBJ2-1; tentative D call: TRBD1 (5 bases). Germline V gene lookup returns CDR1 SGDLS and CDR2 YYNGEE. The CDR3 spans 14 residues. V was clipped by 3 bases and J by 4 bases, with 11 bases between them.

The chain has TRBV6-5 and TRBJ1-1; 7 bases align to TRBD1. The CDR3 covers 16 residues. CDR1 MNHEY and CDR2 SVGAGI come from the germline V gene. J was trimmed by 5 bases and V by 0 bases; bases with no gene match: 9. CDR3 in amino acids: CASSYSSGGRGTEAFF. CDR3 bases: TGTGCCAGCAGTTACTCATCAGGGGGTCGGGGAACTGAAGCTTTCTTT.

The rearrangement joins TRBV5-1 to TRBJ2-7; 7 nucleotides agree with TRBD2. Germline V CDR1 and CDR2: SGHRS, YFSETQ. CDR3 length: 17 amino acids. Unmatched junction bases numbered 18, after V lost 3 bases and J lost 6 bases. CDR3 protein: CASSSPREAGPRGEQYF. The CDR3 DNA sequence: TGCGCCAGCAGCTCCCCACGGGAAGCGGGGCCCCGGGGCGAGCAGTACTTC. Looking up the rest from reference TRBV5-1 and TRBJ2-7 gives the full variable domain: KAGVTQTPRYLIKTRGQQVTLSCSPISGHRSVSWYQQTPGQGLQFLFEYFSETQRNKGNFPGRFSGRQFSNSRSEMNVSTLELGDSALYLCASSSPREAGPRGEQYFGPGTRLTVT.

The rearrangement links TRBV28 to TRBJ1-3; D unresolved. Germline lookup yields CDR1 MDHEN and CDR2 SYDVKM. CDR3 length: 14 amino acids. Trimming took off 7 bases at V and 0 bases at J, with 10 bases between the two ends. DNA of the CDR3: TGTGCCAGCACAAACAGCAACTCTGGAAACACCATATATTTT. It is translated as CASTNSNSGNTIYF.

This chain connects TRBV3-1 (or the pseudogene TRBV3-2) to TRBJ1-2, with unresolved D. CDR1 and CDR2 (germline): LGHDT, YNNKEL (reference sequence). Trimming shortened V by 0 bases and J by 6 bases, and 8 bases separated the two germline ends. This CDR3 comprises 13 residues. CDR3 sequence reads: CASSQDGVHGYTF. CDR3 DNA: TGTGCCAGCAGCCAAGACGGGGTTCATGGCTACACCTTC.

The genes are TRBV27 and TRBJ1-6, with TRBD1 as a possible D gene (6 bases). The CDR3 is 17 amino acids. V lost 5 bases and J lost 0, with 14 bases in between. The germline CDR1 and CDR2 sequences are MNHEY and SMNVEV (reference sequence). The CDR3 sequence: CASSPHEGGSYNSPLHF. In DNA, the CDR3 is TGTGCCAGCAGTCCACACGAAGGGGGCTCCTATAATTCACCCCTCCACTTT.

The rearrangement uses TRBV18 and TRBJ2-7, with D tentatively TRBD1 (5 bases). Per germline, CDR1 KGHSH and CDR2 LQKENI. V was shortened by 2 bases and J by 2 bases, with 10 bases between the two germline ends. This CDR3 comprises 14 residues. The CDR3 loop reads CASSPKAGTYEQYF. The CDR3, as DNA: TGTGCCAGCTCACCAAAAGCAGGGACCTACGAGCAGTACTTC.

The genes are TRBV27 and TRBJ1-2, with D possibly TRBD1 on 5 matching bases. V gave up 0 bases and J gave up 5 bases, with 13 bases separating them. The germline gives CDR1 MNHEY, CDR2 SMNVEV (reference sequence). The CDR3 sequence is 15 residues long. The CDR3 DNA reads TGTGCCAGCAGTTTATCTCAGGGCCACACATATGGCTACACCTTC. Protein product: CASSLSQGHTYGYTF.

This clone showed up just once. The chain uses TRBV18 and TRBJ2-7, with D hard to call. This CDR3 has 12 residues. Germline V lookup: CDR1 KGHSH, CDR2 LQKENI. Trimming stripped 3 bases from V and 0 bases from J, with 3 bases between. The DNA for the CDR3 is TGTGCCAGCTCACCCCTCTCCTACGAGCAGTACTTC. It codes for CASSPLSYEQYF.

The chain uses TRBV19 and TRBJ2-7; 9 bases map to TRBD2. In germline, CDR1 is LNHDA, CDR2 SQIVND (reference sequence). The CDR3 has 15 amino acids. Trimming cost V 5 bases and J 0 bases; bases outside gene matches: 5. The CDR3 is CASSVFSGSSYEQYF. CDR3 sequence (DNA): TGTGCCAGTAGTGTTTTTAGCGGGAGCTCCTACGAGCAGTACTTC.

Only one count was recorded for this clone. The rearrangement joins TRBV27 to TRBJ1-1; 8 nucleotides line up with TRBD1. The CDR3 runs 16 residues. The germline V gene has CDR1 MNHEY and CDR2 SMNVEV (reference sequence). Losses at the gene ends were 0 bases for V and 4 bases for J; bases not matched to a gene: 7. CDR3 amino acids: CASSLSSQGGSTEAFF. CDR3 DNA: TGTGCCAGCAGTTTATCGTCACAGGGGGGTTCCACTGAAGCTTTCTTT.